The TCR beta chain described here comes from a study of molecular identifiers for immune sequencing clone quantification. The CDR3 is made up of 14 amino acids. Trimming stripped 3 bases from V and 2 bases from J, with 11 bases between. The germline gives CDR1 ENHRY, CDR2 SYGVKD. Notes on the study in general: Effector cells had over 97% of their molecules in clones above 20 RNA copies, while naive cells had under 1%.

This clonotype turned up a few times. The antigen is unknown. Generation of bulk TCR libraries relied on previously described methods and listed TCR primers. Via MiXCR, TCRdb re-called the PCR reads, giving one row per CDR3 protein. The sample lists approximately 680,000 distinct CDR3 sequences, about 25% occurring once. The sequenced sample was naive CD8+ T cells from blood, with Jurkat cell RNA spiked in. As for subset: FACS-sorted CD8+CD4-CCR7+CD45RA+ naive T cells. The receptor was derived from a human donor in good health. Some libraries in this study had Jurkat cell RNA spiked in. The chain recombines TRBV10-3 with TRBJ2-7; D gene unclear. The CDR3 DNA reads as TGTGCCATCAGTGACCCCAACTGGGCCTACGAGCAGTACTTC. Its translation: CAISDPNWAYEQYF.